This TCR beta chain was retrieved from a study of cytomegalovirus exposure and HLA in healthy donors. The PCR ran on 60 Vbeta and 13 Jbeta primers. The data were produced by immunoSEQ multiplex PCR, yet TCRdb's version contains in-frame clones alone and is incomplete. The sample comprises about 140,000 clones, 77% of which are singletons, and roughly 2% rests with the top ten. J was trimmed by 4 bases and V by 3 bases; bases with no gene match: 5. The CDR3 is made up of 14 amino acids. The germline V gene encodes CDR1 SEHNR and CDR2 FQNEAQ (reference sequence). This chain links TRBV7-9 with TRBJ2-5; 7 nucleotides agree with TRBD2. Sample: PBMCs. This receptor was obtained from a man aged 30-40 years in good health and CMV-seronegative. The CDR3 coding sequence is TGTGCCAGCAGCTTCGGGCGCGGGGGAGAGACCCAGTACTTC. This translates into CASSFGRGGETQYF.